One sample yielded the 25 T cell receptor beta chains listed below, sequenced in a study of blood T cells in healthy people across ages. It was with a sample-barcoded 5' primer and a J-beta primer mix that a second PCR of about 6 to 11 cycles was run. MiXCR, applied by TCRdb to the 5' RACE reads, yields one record per CDR3 protein. Of 730,000 or so distinct CDR3 sequences listed, 35% to 50% are singletons. The sequencing input was blood. Source of these receptors: an elderly man in good health.

The gene calls are TRBV2 and TRBJ2-7; D might be TRBD1 (6 bases). This CDR3 has 12 residues. Germline assignment: CDR1 SNHLY and CDR2 FYNNEI. Between the trimmed V and J ends, which lost 11 bases and 1 base, there was a span of 12 bases. The CDR3 DNA follows: TGTGCCGGCAACAGGGATTCCTACGAGCAGTACTTC. Its translation is CAGNRDSYEQYF.

This chain uses TRBV4-2 with TRBJ2-5; the D gene is possibly TRBD2 (7 bases). Trimming left V 2 bases short and J 5 bases short, with 18 bases between. Per germline, CDR1 LGHNA and CDR2 YNFKEQ. The CDR3 spans 16 residues. In nucleotides, the CDR3 is TGTGCCAGCAGCCAATTAGGGGGGGCCCAGGATGAGACCCAGTACTTC. This codes for CASSQLGGAQDETQYF.

This clonotype was counted between two and nine times. The chain employs TRBV10-3 and TRBJ2-5; no definite D call. Germline CDR1 reads ENHRY; CDR2 reads SYGVKD. V shed 8 bases and J shed 0 bases, with 7 bases lying between them. This CDR3 contains 12 residues. The DNA for the CDR3 is TGTGCCATCGGCAGCAACCAAGAGACCCAGTACTTC. Translation gives CAIGSNQETQYF.

This clonotype was seen repeatedly, ten times or more. The CDR3 sequence is CASSPGQGYNSPLHF. In DNA form, the CDR3 reads TGTGCCAGCAGCCCCGGACAGGGATATAATTCACCCCTCCACTTT. The gene calls are TRBV7-2 and TRBJ1-6, with 8 positions matching TRBD1. Per germline, CDR1 SGHTA and CDR2 FQGNSA. The CDR3 has 15 residues. The ends lost 5 bases at V and 4 bases at J; junction bases unmatched: 4.

V usage is TRBV20-1 and J usage is TRBJ2-5, with 9 bases that match TRBD1. This CDR3 contains 13 residues. The germline CDR1 and CDR2 sequences are DFQATT and SNEGSKA (reference sequence). V lost 6 bases, J lost 6 bases, and 8 bases stayed unmatched. CDR3 protein: CSAYRDREKTQYF. CDR3 nucleotides: TGCAGTGCCTACAGGGACAGGGAAAAGACCCAGTACTTC.

CDR3 residues: CSARIPGGTADNEQFF. The DNA of the CDR3 is TGCAGTGCTAGGATTCCCGGGGGGACAGCCGACAATGAGCAGTTCTTC. The chain links TRBV20-1 to TRBJ2-1; D might be TRBD1 or TRBD2, each matching 7 bases. Germline CDR1 and CDR2: DFQATT and SNEGSKA (reference sequence). The CDR3 runs to 16 residues. V was cut by 3 bases and J by 5 bases, with 20 bases left in between.

J is TRBJ1-5 and V is TRBV20-1, with unresolved D. Germline V CDR1 and CDR2: DFQATT, SNEGSKA (reference sequence). V was trimmed by 0 bases and J by 7 bases, leaving 13 bases between them. This CDR3 is 14 amino acids long. The CDR3 nucleotides are TGCAGTGCTAGAGATGTAGGGAGCTGGCAGCCCCAGCATTTT. Amino acid sequence: CSARDVGSWQPQHF.

The sample holds a few counts of this clonotype. The V gene is TRBV6-2 or TRBV6-3, the J gene TRBJ2-7; D is possibly TRBD2 (5 bases). Trimming took off 6 bases at V and 0 bases at J, with 12 bases between the two ends. The length of the CDR3 is 14 residues. Per germline, CDR1 MNHEY and CDR2 SVGEGT. The CDR3 loop reads CASRESGRSYEQYF. The CDR3, as DNA: TGTGCCAGCAGGGAAAGCGGACGCTCCTACGAGCAGTACTTC.

This clonotype was seen only a few times. The V gene is TRBV14, the J gene TRBJ2-3; possible D gene TRBD1, 5 bases. Trimming shortened V by 4 bases and J by 3 bases, and 11 bases separated the two germline ends. CDR3 length: 14 residues. CDR1 is SGHDN and CDR2 is FVKESK in the germline V gene. This CDR3 reads CASSLWKGTDTQYF. As DNA, the CDR3 is TGTGCCAGCAGCCTTTGGAAGGGGACAGATACGCAGTATTTT.

This clonotype was picked up many times. This chain connects TRBV6-5 to TRBJ2-3; D is ambiguous. This CDR3 is built from 12 residues. The germline CDR1 and CDR2 sequences are MNHEY and SVGAGI. V lost 6 bases, J lost 0 bases, and 4 bases lay in between. The CDR3 coding sequence is TGTGCCAGCAGGAGTAGCACAGATACGCAGTATTTT. As protein: CASRSSTDTQYF.

V and J are TRBV6-2 or TRBV6-3 and TRBJ2-7, with 8 bases fitting TRBD1. CDR3 length equals 17 residues. The J segment lost 4 bases and the V segment lost 0 bases, leaving 11 bases of the junction unmatched. Looked up from germline, CDR1 is MNHEY and CDR2 is SVGEGT. The CDR3 DNA reads TGTGCCAGCAGTTACTCGCCGGGGACAGGATACCCATACGAGCAGTACTTC. Protein product: CASSYSPGTGYPYEQYF.

This sequence joins TRBV14 and TRBJ2-1, with D possibly being TRBD2 (5 bases). Germline loops: CDR1 SGHDN, CDR2 FVKESK. Deletions cut 8 bases from V and 0 bases from J, with 14 bases between. This CDR3 is 15 amino acids long. CDR3 in amino acids: CASVPLAGSYNEQFF. The DNA for the CDR3 is TGTGCCAGCGTACCTCTTGCGGGCTCCTACAATGAGCAGTTCTTC.

J is TRBJ1-4 and V is TRBV14; D is unclear. The CDR3 loop spans 16 amino acids. Germline CDR1 and CDR2: SGHDN and FVKESK. The germline V and J ends were trimmed by 4 bases and 5 bases, with 17 bases remaining between them. The CDR3 is CASSPTLVRGNEKLFF. CDR3 nucleotide sequence: TGTGCCAGCAGCCCCACTTTGGTACGGGGAAATGAAAAACTGTTTTTT. The entire variable domain, with the rest obtained from reference TRBV14 and TRBJ1-4, is as follows: EAGVTQFPSHSVIEKGQTVTLRCDPISGHDNLYWYRRVMGKEIKFLLHFVKESKQDESGMPNNRFLAERTGGTYSTLKVQPAELEDSGVYFCASSPTLVRGNEKLFFGSGTQLSVL.

The chain carries TRBV25-1 and TRBJ2-6; D may be TRBD1 (6 bases). The germline V gene encodes CDR1 MGHDK and CDR2 SYGVNS. The V gene lost 5 bases and the J gene lost 0 bases, with 8 bases spanning the gap. There are 15 residues in the CDR3. The CDR3 loop reads CASSWTASGANVLTF. Written as DNA, the CDR3 is TGTGCCAGCAGTTGGACAGCCTCTGGGGCCAACGTCCTGACTTTC.

The gene calls are TRBV9 and TRBJ1-2, with TRBD1 identical over 11 bases. CDR1 is SGDLS, CDR2 YYNGEE, per germline. After removal of 4 bases from V and 6 bases from J, the junction contained 5 bases not matched to a gene. The CDR3 contains 14 residues. CDR3 coding DNA: TGTGCCAGCAGCCCTAGGACAGGGGGCCATGGCTACACCTTC. Encoded protein: CASSPRTGGHGYTF.

The rearrangement links TRBV4-3 to TRBJ2-1; the match to TRBD2 covers 14 bases. J lost 4 bases, V lost 4 bases, and 3 bases had no gene match. Germline V lookup: CDR1 LGHNA, CDR2 YSLEER. There are 16 residues in the CDR3. DNA for the CDR3: TGCGCCAGCAGCCTTGGGACTAGCGGGAGATACAATGAGCAGTTCTTC. Its protein is CASSLGTSGRYNEQFF.

The gene calls are TRBV6-1 and TRBJ2-1; 7 bases align to TRBD1. V lost 0 bases and J lost 4; bases outside the gene matches: 9. The V gene's germline CDR1 is MNHNS and CDR2 SASEGT. There are 17 residues in the CDR3. DNA for the CDR3: TGTGCCAGCAGTGAAGCCCCCGACAGGGAAATTTACAATGAGCAGTTCTTC. It is translated as CASSEAPDREIYNEQFF.

This rearrangement joins TRBV7-3 to TRBJ2-3; no clear D gene. V was trimmed by 1 base and J by 1 base, leaving 9 bases between them. CDR1 and CDR2 from the germline V gene are SGHTA and FQGTGA. This CDR3 region has 15 residues. CDR3: CASSLSTHRTDTQYF. The CDR3 DNA is TGTGCCAGCAGCTTAAGTACCCATCGCACAGATACGCAGTATTTT.

This sequence joins TRBV20-1 and TRBJ1-1, with D perhaps matching TRBD1 (5 bases). Per germline, CDR1 DFQATT and CDR2 SNEGSKA (reference sequence). The germline V and J ends were trimmed by 3 bases and 7 bases, with 12 bases remaining between them. The CDR3 has 12 amino acids. Here the CDR3 reads CSASQGIDEAFF. DNA of the CDR3: TGCAGTGCTAGTCAGGGTATCGATGAAGCTTTCTTT.

This clonotype was seen only a few times. The chain employs TRBV18 and TRBJ2-7, with 11 bases aligning to TRBD2. The junction had 5 bases not matched to a gene; V was cut back by 4 bases and J by 3 bases. The germline V gene encodes CDR1 KGHSH and CDR2 LQKENI. The CDR3 contains 15 residues. The CDR3 sequence is CASSLSGTSGYEQYF. The CDR3 DNA reads as TGTGCCAGCTCACTCTCAGGGACTAGCGGCTACGAGCAGTACTTC. The whole variable domain, remainder taken from reference TRBV18 and TRBJ2-7, is NAGVMQNPRHLVRRRGQEARLRCSPMKGHSHVYWYRQLPEEGLKFMVYLQKENIIDESGMPKERFSAEFPKEGPSILRIQQVVRGDSAAYFCASSLSGTSGYEQYFGPGTRLTVT.

V and J are TRBV7-9 and TRBJ1-2, with 7 bases that match TRBD1. With V trimmed by 5 bases and J by 4 bases, 4 bases remained unmatched. From germline, CDR1 is SEHNR and CDR2 FQNEAQ (reference sequence). This CDR3 spans 13 amino acids. CDR3 in DNA: TGTGCCAGCAGCCGGGGGACAGCCTATGGCTACACCTTC. Amino acid sequence: CASSRGTAYGYTF.

To note about this clonotype: This sequence may be a read error, since a much larger clone differs from it by one base. The chain combines TRBV7-2 with TRBJ2-1; 7 positions agree with TRBD2. The length of the CDR3 is 14 residues. Trimming cost V 0 bases and J 9 bases; bases outside gene matches: 5. Germline CDR1 reads SGHTA; CDR2 reads FQGNSA. In DNA, the CDR3 is TGTGCCAGCAGCTTAGCGGGAGGGTCCACTGAGCAGTTCTTC. It translates to CASSLAGGSTEQFF.

V gene TRBV9 combines with J gene TRBJ1-4; 7 bases map to TRBD1. V lost 4 bases, J lost 12 bases, and 15 bases stayed unmatched. The CDR3 is made up of 15 amino acids. Per germline, CDR1 SGDLS and CDR2 YYNGEE. Here the CDR3 DNA reads TGTGCCAGCAGCCCAGCCTTGAGACAGGGAGGCGAACTGTTTTTT. Its protein is CASSPALRQGGELFF.

This sequence joins TRBV3-1 and TRBJ1-2, with TRBD1 as a possible D gene (6 bases). Trimming shortened V by 5 bases and J by 5 bases, and 15 bases separated the two germline ends. The CDR3 loop spans 14 amino acids. Germline V gene sequence: CDR1 LGHDT, CDR2 YNNKEL (reference sequence). CDR3 residues: CASSAGQPSYGYTF. The CDR3 DNA reads TGTGCCAGCAGCGCAGGACAGCCTTCATATGGCTACACCTTC.

V usage is TRBV4-3 and J usage is TRBJ2-2; maybe TRBD1 (5 bases). Trimming cost V 2 bases and J 3 bases, with 10 bases left between them. Germline lookup yields CDR1 LGHNA and CDR2 YSLEER. The CDR3 loop spans 15 amino acids. The DNA of the CDR3 is TGCGCCAGCAGCCAAACACAGGTTTACACCGGGGAGCTGTTTTTT. It is translated as CASSQTQVYTGELFF.